The 26 T cell receptor beta chains below were found in one sample sequenced in a study of blood T cell repertoires in COVID-19. Measured with immunoSEQ multiplex PCR; TCRdb has only the in-frame clones, and not every one. In the table there are tens of thousands of clones, over 80% of which are singletons. Sequenced sample: peripheral blood. The receptors were gathered from a man aged 80 or over with active or convalescent COVID-19.

The rearrangement uses TRBV18 and TRBJ2-1; D is uncertain. The V gene lost 0 bases and the J gene lost 6 bases, with 3 bases spanning the gap. Germline lookup yields CDR1 KGHSH and CDR2 LQKENI. There are 12 residues in the CDR3. The CDR3 nucleotides read TGTGCCAGCTCACCACCCGGCAATGAGCAGTTCTTC. Translated, it gives CASSPPGNEQFF.

The chain couples TRBV3-1 (or the pseudogene TRBV3-2) to TRBJ1-5; D is perhaps TRBD1 (6 bases). The CDR3 spans 17 residues. Trimming stripped 0 bases from V and 6 bases from J, with 18 bases between. CDR1 LGHDT and CDR2 YNNKEL come from the germline V gene (reference sequence). CDR3 in amino acids: CASSQDAKGDKVQPQHF. CDR3 bases: TGTGCCAGCAGCCAAGATGCCAAGGGGGATAAAGTTCAGCCCCAGCATTTT.

The rearrangement uses TRBV5-4 and TRBJ2-3; D is perhaps TRBD2 (5 bases). V shed 0 bases and J shed 4 bases, with 18 bases lying between them. The CDR3 has 17 amino acids. Germline V gene sequence: CDR1 SGHNT, CDR2 YYREEE (reference sequence). The CDR3 coding sequence is TGTGCCAGCAGCTTGGGGGAATATAGAGGGTTAGCAGATACGCAGTATTTT. Protein product: CASSLGEYRGLADTQYF.

This clone has just a few counts. The sample has other DNA sequences that encode this CDR3 too. The chain joins TRBV4-1 to TRBJ1-5; D unresolved. With 0 bases removed from V and 1 base from J, the gap between germline ends came to 4 bases. In germline, CDR1 is MGHRA, CDR2 YSYEKL. The CDR3 is 14 residues long. CDR3 nucleotide sequence: TGCGCCAGCAGCCAAGACAGGAGCAATCAGCCCCAGCATTTT. Its translation is CASSQDRSNQPQHF.

The chain couples TRBV28 to TRBJ2-7; 8 bases fit TRBD1. The ends lost 4 bases at V and 0 bases at J; junction bases unmatched: 8. CDR3 size: 16 residues. Germline assignment: CDR1 MDHEN and CDR2 SYDVKM. CDR3 sequence: CASSSRGRRSSYEQYF. CDR3 DNA sequence: TGTGCCAGCAGTTCCAGGGGGCGGCGAAGCTCCTACGAGCAGTACTTC.

This clone occurred once. The rearrangement joins TRBV5-1 to TRBJ1-1; TRBD1 matches 7 bases. The CDR3 loop spans 16 amino acids. J gave up 1 base and V 5 bases, and 11 bases lay outside the gene matches. Germline V gives CDR1 SGHRS, CDR2 YFSETQ. The CDR3 is CASRDYRGAKNTEAFF. In nucleotides, the CDR3 is TGCGCCAGCAGGGATTACAGGGGCGCCAAGAACACTGAAGCTTTCTTT.

The genes are TRBV6-2 or TRBV6-3 and TRBJ2-2; 8 bases map to TRBD2. CDR3 length: 15 residues. Germline CDR1 MNHEY, CDR2 SVGEGT. J gave up 6 bases and V 5 bases, and 8 bases lay outside the gene matches. The chain's CDR3 is CASSQTKAGAGELFF. In nucleotides, the CDR3 is TGTGCCAGCAGTCAAACCAAAGCGGGAGCCGGGGAGCTGTTTTTT.

The chain employs TRBV6-2 or TRBV6-3 and TRBJ2-3; 7 nucleotides align to TRBD1. Germline values: CDR1 MNHEY, CDR2 SVGEGT. This CDR3 contains 15 residues. The J segment lost 6 bases and the V segment lost 4 bases, leaving 10 bases of the junction unmatched. The CDR3 region has the DNA TGTGCCAGCAGTTCTTACAGGGGTCGGACGGATACGCAGTATTTT. Protein product: CASSSYRGRTDTQYF.

This clone came up a few times. J is TRBJ2-3 and V is TRBV11-2, with TRBD1 matching 7 bases. The junction had 9 bases not matched to a gene; V was cut back by 6 bases and J by 3 bases. Germline-derived CDR1 and CDR2 are SGHAT and FQNNGV. The CDR3 has 15 residues. The CDR3 DNA reads as TGTGCCAGCAGTCGCACCGGACAGGAAACAGATACGCAGTATTTT. Amino acid sequence: CASSRTGQETDTQYF.

The chain has TRBV7-9 and TRBJ1-6, with D possibly matching TRBD1 (6 bases). Per germline, CDR1 SEHNR and CDR2 FQNEAQ (reference sequence). V was pared by 1 base and J by 0 bases, with 13 bases between. This CDR3 has 18 amino acids. The CDR3 loop reads CASSLGGHQSSYNSPLHF. The CDR3 nucleotides read TGTGCCAGCAGCTTAGGGGGACACCAGAGCTCCTATAATTCACCCCTCCACTTT.

The chain joins TRBV6-5 to TRBJ2-2; 11 bases are a match to TRBD2. With V trimmed by 8 bases and J by 6 bases, 5 bases remained unmatched. The CDR3 contains 14 residues. CDR1 and CDR2 from the germline V gene are MNHEY and SVGAGI. Here the CDR3 DNA reads TGTGCCAGCTTAGCGGGGGGGCGATCCGGGGAGCTGTTTTTT. This encodes CASLAGGRSGELFF.

This clone was recorded only once. V is TRBV11-2 and J is TRBJ2-2; 8 nucleotides line up with TRBD2. V lost 2 bases and J lost 2; bases outside the gene matches: 7. This CDR3 comprises 17 residues. Germline assignment: CDR1 SGHAT and CDR2 FQNNGV. As DNA, the CDR3 is TGTGCCAGCAGCTTACGGGGGGGACTGATTAACACCGGGGAGCTGTTTTTT. Translation gives CASSLRGGLINTGELFF.

The rearrangement uses TRBV5-1 and TRBJ1-2; 7 nucleotides line up with TRBD1. CDR1 is SGHRS and CDR2 is YFSETQ in the germline V gene. Trimming at V came to 4 bases and at J to 8 bases, leaving 17 bases not matched to a gene. The CDR3 covers 16 residues. The CDR3 DNA follows: TGCGCCAGCAGCCAAACAGTCGGGACAGATGGCAAGGGCTACACCTTC. Residues: CASSQTVGTDGKGYTF.

The table lists this clone with a few counts. The chain uses TRBV28 and TRBJ2-7; tentatively, D is TRBD2 (6 bases). The CDR3 consists of 14 residues. Germline-derived CDR1 and CDR2 are MDHEN and SYDVKM. Trimming cost V 5 bases and J 3 bases, with 14 bases left between them. The CDR3 is CASSITGTRYEQYF. As DNA, the CDR3 is TGTGCCAGCAGTATTACCGGGACTCGCTACGAGCAGTACTTC.

The chain is built from TRBV6-6 and TRBJ1-1, with 10 nucleotides matching TRBD1. Germline CDR1 and CDR2: MNHNY and SVGAGI (reference sequence). J gave up 1 base and V 6 bases, and 17 bases lay outside the gene matches. The CDR3 is 19 amino acids. CDR3 protein: CASSRRDGTGAGGNTEAFF. The CDR3, as DNA: TGTGCCAGCAGCCGACGTGACGGGACAGGGGCCGGAGGGAACACTGAAGCTTTCTTT.

This clone showed up just a few times. The CDR3 protein is CASRTGLNTIYF. In nucleotides, the CDR3 is TGTGCCAGCAGAACAGGGTTGAACACCATATATTTT. This rearrangement joins TRBV28 to TRBJ1-3; TRBD1 is a possible D gene (6 bases). Looked up from germline, CDR1 is MDHEN and CDR2 is SYDVKM. The V gene lost 6 bases and the J gene lost 7 bases, with 10 bases spanning the gap. The CDR3 is 12 amino acids.

The V and J genes are TRBV18 and TRBJ2-3; 8 bases line up with TRBD2. V shed 4 bases and J 2 bases; nucleotides not matched to a gene: 8. CDR3 size: 16 residues. Germline values: CDR1 KGHSH, CDR2 LQKENI. CDR3 protein: CASSRNSGGPTDTQYF. CDR3 sequence (DNA): TGTGCCAGCTCACGAAACAGCGGGGGACCCACAGATACGCAGTATTTT.

V usage is TRBV6-5 and J usage is TRBJ2-6; TRBD1 is a possible D gene (6 bases). This CDR3 is 14 amino acids long. V lost 6 bases, J lost 4 bases, and 10 bases lay in between. Germline CDR1 and CDR2: MNHEY and SVGAGI. The CDR3 nucleotides read TGTGCCAGCAGCCCCAGGGGAGGGGCCAACGTCCTGACTTTC. Its protein is CASSPRGGANVLTF.

V gene TRBV7-7 combines with J gene TRBJ2-5; 7 bases line up with TRBD2. The CDR3 is 18 amino acids. The J segment lost 0 bases and the V segment lost 2 bases, leaving 12 bases of the junction unmatched. CDR1 SSHAT and CDR2 FNYEAQ come from the germline V gene (reference sequence). CDR3 nucleotides: TGTGCCAGCAGCTTATCGGTTGTGGGGAGGGAAAACCAAGAGACCCAGTACTTC. Translation gives CASSLSVVGRENQETQYF.

The chain has TRBV5-1 and TRBJ2-3; TRBD1 matches 7 bases. Losses at the gene ends were 4 bases for V and 6 bases for J; bases not matched to a gene: 11. The CDR3 has 15 amino acids. Germline lookup yields CDR1 SGHRS and CDR2 YFSETQ. The CDR3 loop is CASSLKQGRRDTQYF. CDR3 coding DNA: TGCGCCAGCAGCCTGAAACAGGGGCGTCGGGATACGCAGTATTTT.

J is TRBJ1-2 and V is TRBV5-1; 8 bases align to TRBD1. Trimming cost V 4 bases and J 4 bases; bases outside gene matches: 9. Germline V gene lookup returns CDR1 SGHRS and CDR2 YFSETQ. CDR3 size: 15 residues. The CDR3 loop is CASSREGQAPYGYTF. The CDR3 region has the DNA TGCGCCAGCAGCCGTGAGGGACAGGCTCCCTATGGCTACACCTTC. The whole variable domain, filled in from reference TRBV5-1 and TRBJ1-2, reads KAGVTQTPRYLIKTRGQQVTLSCSPISGHRSVSWYQQTPGQGLQFLFEYFSETQRNKGNFPGRFSGRQFSNSRSEMNVSTLELGDSALYLCASSREGQAPYGYTFGSGTRLTVV.

The CDR3 region has the DNA TGCGCCAGCGCGCCGGGACAGGCGATGAACTATGGCTACACCTTC. It codes for CASAPGQAMNYGYTF. The rearrangement joins TRBV10-2 to TRBJ1-2; 8 bases agree with TRBD1. CDR3 length: 15 amino acids. Looked up from germline, CDR1 is WSHSY and CDR2 is SAAADI. The junction had 10 bases not matched to a gene; V was cut back by 8 bases and J by 2 bases.

The chain combines TRBV5-1 with TRBJ1-6, with 8 bases that match TRBD1. Germline assignment: CDR1 SGHRS and CDR2 YFSETQ. This CDR3 contains 13 residues. The junction had 6 bases not matched to a gene; V was cut back by 8 bases and J by 8 bases. The DNA of the CDR3 is TGCGCCAGTGGACAGGGTCGGGATTCACCCCTCCACTTT. It translates to CASGQGRDSPLHF.

The chain combines TRBV2 with TRBJ2-3; D gene unclear. Per germline, CDR1 SNHLY and CDR2 FYNNEI. V gave up 7 bases and J gave up 1 base, with 12 bases separating them. This CDR3 has 14 residues. The CDR3 DNA follows: TGTGCCAGCACGGTCCAACCGGGCACAGATACGCAGTATTTT. Translating it yields CASTVQPGTDTQYF.

The gene calls are TRBV3-1 (or the pseudogene TRBV3-2) and TRBJ2-5; D may be TRBD2 (5 bases). CDR3 length equals 15 residues. The germline V gene encodes CDR1 LGHDT and CDR2 YNNKEL (reference sequence). Trimming took 3 bases from V and 7 from J, leaving 18 bases between them. The CDR3 here is CASSHGADKSGTQYF. CDR3 coding DNA: TGTGCCAGCAGCCACGGAGCGGATAAGAGTGGGACCCAGTACTTC.

The chain combines TRBV27 with TRBJ2-1; maybe TRBD1 (6 bases). The germline V gene encodes CDR1 MNHEY and CDR2 SMNVEV (reference sequence). This CDR3 is 16 amino acids long. V lost 4 bases, J lost 3 bases, and 16 bases lay in between. CDR3 residues: CASSSLQGNDYNEQFF. The CDR3 bases are TGTGCCAGCAGTTCACTCCAGGGGAACGACTACAATGAGCAGTTCTTC.